The following is a TCR beta chain sequence with its context. Its antigen is not known. V lost 5 bases to trimming and J lost 0 bases; unmatched junction nucleotides: 6. The CDR3 loop spans 15 amino acids. Germline lookup yields CDR1 LNHDA and CDR2 SQIVND (reference sequence). These data are taken from a study of T cell responses to AZD1222 COVID-19 vaccine. The table came from immunoSEQ multiplex PCR; TCRdb's copy has only in-frame clones and leaves some out. The sample carries roughly 190,000 clones, about nine tenths recorded once. Study observations and caveats: Repertoires were collected only later (after the peak T cell response had occurred). Vaccine-associated CD4 TCRs spanned spike, dominant at 160-218 and 743-854.

This chain links TRBV19 with TRBJ1-1, with 7 bases identical to TRBD1. The origin of this receptor is an adult who received the AZD1222 COVID-19 vaccine. Sequenced here: peripheral blood, sampled 28 days after the second AZD1222 dose. In DNA form, the CDR3 reads TGTGCCAGTAGTCTCCAGGGGGGTTTGAACACTGAAGCTTTCTTT. Its translation: CASSLQGGLNTEAFF.